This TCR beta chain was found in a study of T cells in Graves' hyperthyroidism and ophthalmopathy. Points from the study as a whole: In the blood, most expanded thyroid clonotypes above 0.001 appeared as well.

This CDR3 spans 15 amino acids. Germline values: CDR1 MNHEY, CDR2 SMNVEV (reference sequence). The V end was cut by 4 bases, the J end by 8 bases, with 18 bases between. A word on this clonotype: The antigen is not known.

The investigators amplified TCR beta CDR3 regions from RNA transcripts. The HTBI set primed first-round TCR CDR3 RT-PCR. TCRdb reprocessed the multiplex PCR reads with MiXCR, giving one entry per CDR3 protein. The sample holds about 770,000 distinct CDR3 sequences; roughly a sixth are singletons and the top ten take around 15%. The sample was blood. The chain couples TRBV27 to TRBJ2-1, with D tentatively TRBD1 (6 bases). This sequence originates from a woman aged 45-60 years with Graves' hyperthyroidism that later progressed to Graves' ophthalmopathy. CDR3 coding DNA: TGTGCCAGCAGTTGGGATACAGGGTACGGCGATGAGCAGTTCTTC. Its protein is CASSWDTGYGDEQFF.